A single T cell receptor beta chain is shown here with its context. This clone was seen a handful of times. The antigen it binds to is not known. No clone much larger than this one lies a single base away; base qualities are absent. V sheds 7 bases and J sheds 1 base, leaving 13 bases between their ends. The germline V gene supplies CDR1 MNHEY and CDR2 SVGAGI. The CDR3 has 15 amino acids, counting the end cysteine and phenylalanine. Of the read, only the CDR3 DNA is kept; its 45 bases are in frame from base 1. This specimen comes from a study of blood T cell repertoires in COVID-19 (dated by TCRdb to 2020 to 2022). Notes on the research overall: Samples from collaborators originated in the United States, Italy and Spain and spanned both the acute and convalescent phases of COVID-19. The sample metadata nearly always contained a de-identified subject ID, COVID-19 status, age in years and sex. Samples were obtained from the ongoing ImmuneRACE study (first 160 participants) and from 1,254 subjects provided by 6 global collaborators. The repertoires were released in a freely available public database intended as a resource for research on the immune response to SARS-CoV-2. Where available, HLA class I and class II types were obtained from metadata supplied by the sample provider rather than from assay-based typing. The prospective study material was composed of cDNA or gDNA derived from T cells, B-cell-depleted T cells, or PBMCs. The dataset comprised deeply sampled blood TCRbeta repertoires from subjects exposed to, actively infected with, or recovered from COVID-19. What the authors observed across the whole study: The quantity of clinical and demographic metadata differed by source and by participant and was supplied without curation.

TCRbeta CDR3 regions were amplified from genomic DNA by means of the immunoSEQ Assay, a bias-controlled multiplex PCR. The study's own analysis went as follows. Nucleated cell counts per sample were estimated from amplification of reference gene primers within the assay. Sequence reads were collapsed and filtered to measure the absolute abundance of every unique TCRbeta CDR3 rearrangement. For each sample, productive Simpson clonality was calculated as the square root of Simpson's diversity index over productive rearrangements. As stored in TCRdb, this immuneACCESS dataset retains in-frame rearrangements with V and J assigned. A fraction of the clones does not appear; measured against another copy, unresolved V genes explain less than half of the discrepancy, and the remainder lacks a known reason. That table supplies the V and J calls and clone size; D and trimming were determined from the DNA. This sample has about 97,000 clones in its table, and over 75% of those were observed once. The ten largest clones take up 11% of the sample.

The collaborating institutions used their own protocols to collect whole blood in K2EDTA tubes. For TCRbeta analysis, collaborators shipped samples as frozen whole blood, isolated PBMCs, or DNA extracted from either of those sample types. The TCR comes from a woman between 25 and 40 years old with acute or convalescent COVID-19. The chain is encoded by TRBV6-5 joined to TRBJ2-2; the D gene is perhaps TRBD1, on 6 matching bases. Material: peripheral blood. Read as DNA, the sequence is TGTGCCAGCAACACACAGGGTGGGAACACCGGGGAGCTGTTTTTT. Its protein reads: CASNTQGGNTGELFF.